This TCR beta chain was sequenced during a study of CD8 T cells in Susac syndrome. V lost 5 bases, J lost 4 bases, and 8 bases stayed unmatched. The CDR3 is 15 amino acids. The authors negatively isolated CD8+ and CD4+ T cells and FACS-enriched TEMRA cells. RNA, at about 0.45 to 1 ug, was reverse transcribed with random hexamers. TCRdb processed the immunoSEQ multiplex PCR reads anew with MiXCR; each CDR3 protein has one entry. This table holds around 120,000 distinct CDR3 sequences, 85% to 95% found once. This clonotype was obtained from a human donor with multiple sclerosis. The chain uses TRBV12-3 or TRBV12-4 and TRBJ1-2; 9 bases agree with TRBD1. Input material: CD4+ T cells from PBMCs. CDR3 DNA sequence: TGTGCCAGCAGTCCTGGGACAGGGTTGGGCTATGGCTACACCTTC. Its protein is CASSPGTGLGYGYTF.